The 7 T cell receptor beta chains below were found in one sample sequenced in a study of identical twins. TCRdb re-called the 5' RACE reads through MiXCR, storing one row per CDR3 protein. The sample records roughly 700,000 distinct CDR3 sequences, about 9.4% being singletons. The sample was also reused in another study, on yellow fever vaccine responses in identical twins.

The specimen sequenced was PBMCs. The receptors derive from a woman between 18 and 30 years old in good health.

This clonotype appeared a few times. The CDR3 here is CAISVTGLNTGELFF. The CDR3 DNA sequence: TGTGCCATCAGTGTGACAGGCCTGAACACCGGGGAGCTGTTTTTT. The rearrangement links TRBV10-3 to TRBJ2-2; a weak D match, TRBD1 (6 bases). The length of the CDR3 is 15 residues. V lost 4 bases and J lost 1, with 10 bases in between. Germline V gives CDR1 ENHRY, CDR2 SYGVKD.

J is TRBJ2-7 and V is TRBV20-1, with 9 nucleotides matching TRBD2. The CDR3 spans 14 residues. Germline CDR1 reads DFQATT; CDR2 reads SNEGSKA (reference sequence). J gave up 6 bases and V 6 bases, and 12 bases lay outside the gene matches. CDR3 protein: CSATSGRGGSEQYF. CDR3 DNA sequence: TGCAGTGCCACATCCGGGCGGGGGGGAAGCGAGCAGTACTTC.

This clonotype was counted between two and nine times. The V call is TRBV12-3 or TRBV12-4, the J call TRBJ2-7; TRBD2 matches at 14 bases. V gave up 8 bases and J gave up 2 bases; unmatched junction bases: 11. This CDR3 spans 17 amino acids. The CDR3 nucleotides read TGTGCCAGCGCCGGACTAGCGGGAGGCAAGAGAACCTACGAGCAGTACTTC. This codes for CASAGLAGGKRTYEQYF.

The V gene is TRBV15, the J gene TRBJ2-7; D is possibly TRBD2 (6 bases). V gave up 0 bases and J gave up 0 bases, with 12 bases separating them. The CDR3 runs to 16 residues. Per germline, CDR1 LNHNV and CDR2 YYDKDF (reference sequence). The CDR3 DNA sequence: TGTGCCACCAGCAGAGAAATGGCGGGGTTCTCCTACGAGCAGTACTTC. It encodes CATSREMAGFSYEQYF.

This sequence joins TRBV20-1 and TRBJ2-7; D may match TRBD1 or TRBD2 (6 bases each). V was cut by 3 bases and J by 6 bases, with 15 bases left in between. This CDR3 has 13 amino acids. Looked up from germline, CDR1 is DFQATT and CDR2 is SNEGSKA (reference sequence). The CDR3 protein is CSASDRRGSEQYF. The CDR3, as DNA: TGCAGTGCTAGCGACAGGAGGGGTAGCGAGCAGTACTTC.

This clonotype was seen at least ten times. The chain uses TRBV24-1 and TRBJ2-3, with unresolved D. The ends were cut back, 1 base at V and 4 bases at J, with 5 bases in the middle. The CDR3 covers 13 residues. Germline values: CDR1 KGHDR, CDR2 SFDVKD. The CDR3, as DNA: TGTGCCACCAGTGATTTTGGGCCAGATACGCAGTATTTT. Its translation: CATSDFGPDTQYF.

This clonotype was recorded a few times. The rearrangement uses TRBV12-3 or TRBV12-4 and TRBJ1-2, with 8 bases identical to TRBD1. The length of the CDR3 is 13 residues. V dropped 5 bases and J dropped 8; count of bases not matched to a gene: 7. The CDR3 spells CASSPQGAEGYTF. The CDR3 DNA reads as TGTGCCAGCAGTCCCCAGGGGGCGGAGGGCTACACCTTC.